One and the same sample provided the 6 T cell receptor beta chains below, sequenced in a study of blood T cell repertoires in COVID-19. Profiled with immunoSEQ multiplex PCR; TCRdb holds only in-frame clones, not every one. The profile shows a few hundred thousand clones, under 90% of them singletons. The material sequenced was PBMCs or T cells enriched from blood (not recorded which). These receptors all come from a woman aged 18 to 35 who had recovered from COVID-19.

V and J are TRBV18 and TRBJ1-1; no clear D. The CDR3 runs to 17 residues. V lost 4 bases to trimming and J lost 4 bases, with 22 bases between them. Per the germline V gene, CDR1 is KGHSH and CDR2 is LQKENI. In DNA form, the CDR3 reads TGTGCCAGCTCACAAACTCGAGGTGGGGAGTATCGCACTGAAGCTTTCTTT. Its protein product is CASSQTRGGEYRTEAFF.

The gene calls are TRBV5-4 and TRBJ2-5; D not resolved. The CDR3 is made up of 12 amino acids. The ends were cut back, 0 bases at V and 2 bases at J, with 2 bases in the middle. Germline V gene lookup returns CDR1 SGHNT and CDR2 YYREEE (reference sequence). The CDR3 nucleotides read TGTGCCAGCAGCTTGGCACAAGAGACCCAGTACTTC. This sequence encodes CASSLAQETQYF.

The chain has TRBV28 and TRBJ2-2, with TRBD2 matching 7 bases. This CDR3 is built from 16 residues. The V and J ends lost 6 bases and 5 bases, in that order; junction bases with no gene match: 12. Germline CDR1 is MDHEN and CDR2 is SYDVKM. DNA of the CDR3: TGTGCCAGCAGCTCCCCCCCGACTAGCCCTACCGGGGAGCTGTTTTTT. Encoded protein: CASSSPPTSPTGELFF.

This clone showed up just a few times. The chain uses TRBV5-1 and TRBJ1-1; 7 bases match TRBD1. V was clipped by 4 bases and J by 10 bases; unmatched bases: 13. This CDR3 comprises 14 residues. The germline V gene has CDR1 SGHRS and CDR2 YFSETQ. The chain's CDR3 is CASSPTGNEEGAFF. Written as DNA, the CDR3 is TGCGCCAGCAGCCCGACAGGGAACGAAGAGGGAGCTTTCTTT.

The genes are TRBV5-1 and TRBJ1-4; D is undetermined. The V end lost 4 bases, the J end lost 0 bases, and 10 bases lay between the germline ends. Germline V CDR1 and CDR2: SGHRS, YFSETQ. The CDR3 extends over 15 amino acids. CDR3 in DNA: TGCGCCAGCAGCGTGGCTGGAGCAACTAATGAAAAACTGTTTTTT. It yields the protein CASSVAGATNEKLFF.

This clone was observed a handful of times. The CDR3 here is CASSFSSSYEQYF. The CDR3 region has the DNA TGTGCCAGCAGTTTTTCCTCCTCCTACGAGCAGTACTTC. The chain joins TRBV6-2 or TRBV6-3 to TRBJ2-7; D unclear. CDR1 and CDR2 (germline): MNHEY, SVGEGT. V was pared by 4 bases and J by 0 bases, with 7 bases between. The CDR3 extends over 13 amino acids.